The rows below give T cell receptor beta chains drawn from one sample of a study of cytomegalovirus exposure and HLA in healthy donors. Measured with immunoSEQ multiplex PCR; TCRdb has only the in-frame clones, and not every one. The sample carries around 180,000 clones, roughly four fifths recorded once. Sequencing was performed on PBMCs. The receptors derive from a man younger than 30 in good health and CMV-seronegative. Each CDR3 is given with its conserved first and last residue. D genes are given only for firm matches. For some rows the clone size is stated as once, few or many, or as a class when expanded; others skip it.

j_gene | v_gene | abundance | d_gene | CDR3aa | CDR3nt
TRBJ2-5 | TRBV30 | NA | TRBD2 | CAWTAGTNQETQYF | TGTGCCTGGACGGCCGGGACTAATCAAGAGACCCAGTACTTC
TRBJ2-6 | TRBV21-1 | NA | NA | CASSKTSCGSGANVLTF | TGTGCCAGCAGCAAAACAAGTTGCGGCTCTGGGGCCAACGTCCTGACTTTC
TRBJ2-7 | TRBV7-2 | NA | NA | CASSLGVGEQYF | TGTGCCAGCTCCCTCGGGGTGGGGGAGCAGTACTTC
TRBJ1-5 | TRBV5-1 | NA | NA | CASSLGVSNQPQHF | TGCGCCAGCAGCTTGGGAGTAAGCAATCAGCCCCAGCATTTT
TRBJ2-3 | TRBV21-1 | NA | NA | CASSKASGTSTDTQYF | TGTGCCAGCAGCAAAGCGAGCGGAACTAGCACAGATACGCAGTATTTT
TRBJ2-3 | TRBV6-5 | NA | NA | CASRRGRGDTQYF | TGTGCCAGCAGAAGGGGGAGGGGAGATACGCAGTATTTT
TRBJ2-2 | TRBV9 | NA | TRBD2 | CASSPRTSPNTGELFF | TGTGCCAGCAGCCCCCGGACTAGCCCAAACACCGGGGAGCTGTTTTTT
TRBJ2-2 | TRBV28 | NA | NA | CASSLPGHSNTGELFF | TGTGCCAGCAGCCTCCCGGGACATTCGAACACCGGGGAGCTGTTTTTT
TRBJ1-1 | TRBV18 | NA | TRBD1 | CASHRTGALNTEAFF | TGTGCCAGCCATAGGACAGGGGCCCTGAACACTGAAGCTTTCTTT
TRBJ2-7 | TRBV7-2 | NA | NA | CASSTTHALYRTPYEQYF | TGTGCCAGCAGCACCACCCACGCGCTCTACCGCACCCCCTACGAGCAGTACTTC
TRBJ2-5 | TRBV29-1 | NA | NA | CSVGVRQETQYF | TGCAGCGTTGGGGTGAGGCAAGAGACCCAGTACTTC
TRBJ2-3 | TRBV7-2 | few | TRBD2 | CASSLLLAATDTQYF | TGTGCCAGCAGCTTATTACTAGCGGCCACAGATACGCAGTATTTT
TRBJ2-7 | TRBV2 | few | NA | CASDAPGDRNYEQYF | TGTGCCAGCGACGCCCCGGGGGACAGAAACTACGAGCAGTACTTC
TRBJ1-1 | TRBV4-3 | NA | NA | CASSQDMGDMVLAEAFF | TGCGCCAGCAGCCAAGATATGGGGGACATGGTGCTTGCTGAAGCTTTCTTT
TRBJ2-5 | TRBV18 | NA | TRBD2 | CASSVASGSRETQYF | TGTGCCAGCTCCGTTGCCAGCGGGAGCAGGGAGACCCAGTACTTC
TRBJ2-7 | TRBV6-6 | NA | NA | CASSFDSYEQYF | TGTGCCAGCAGTTTTGACAGTTACGAGCAGTACTTC
TRBJ2-2 | TRBV6-1 | NA | NA | CASSEVLWSGELFF | TGTGCCAGCAGTGAAGTACTCTGGAGCGGGGAGCTGTTTTTT
TRBJ2-7 | TRBV5-6 | few | NA | CASSLVEGEQYF | TGTGCCAGCAGCTTGGTGGAGGGCGAGCAGTACTTC
TRBJ2-6 | TRBV5-5 | NA | TRBD1 | CASRPLTGDSFSGANVLTF | TGTGCCAGCAGACCATTGACAGGGGATTCATTCTCTGGGGCCAACGTCCTGACTTTC
TRBJ1-6 | TRBV7-8 | NA | NA | CASSRRDWADSPLHF | TGTGCCAGCAGCCGAAGGGACTGGGCCGATTCACCCCTCCACTTT
TRBJ1-2 | TRBV19 | NA | NA | CASSIRGGHGYTF | TGTGCCAGTAGTATACGGGGGGGCCATGGCTACACCTTC
TRBJ2-7 | TRBV7-9 | NA | TRBD2 | CASSLAQAGEGYYEQYF | TGTGCCAGCAGCTTAGCGCAGGCGGGGGAGGGGTACTACGAGCAGTACTTC
TRBJ2-3 | TRBV10-3 | NA | TRBD1 | CAIREGTGGTDTQYF | TGTGCCATCAGGGAGGGGACAGGGGGGACAGATACGCAGTATTTT
TRBJ2-7 | TRBV30 | NA | TRBD1 | CAWRRDRVYEQYF | TGTGCCTGGAGAAGGGACAGGGTGTACGAGCAGTACTTC
TRBJ1-1 | TRBV6-5 | once | TRBD1 | CASSYTRFTGGTEAFF | TGTGCCAGCAGTTACACCAGATTTACAGGGGGCACTGAAGCTTTCTTT
TRBJ2-2 | TRBV13 | NA | NA | CASCTWGDTGELFF | TGTGCCAGCTGCACGTGGGGGGACACCGGGGAGCTGTTTTTT
TRBJ2-1 | TRBV19 | NA | NA | CASSIGGPSYNEQFF | TGTGCCAGTAGTATTGGGGGCCCTTCCTACAATGAGCAGTTCTTC